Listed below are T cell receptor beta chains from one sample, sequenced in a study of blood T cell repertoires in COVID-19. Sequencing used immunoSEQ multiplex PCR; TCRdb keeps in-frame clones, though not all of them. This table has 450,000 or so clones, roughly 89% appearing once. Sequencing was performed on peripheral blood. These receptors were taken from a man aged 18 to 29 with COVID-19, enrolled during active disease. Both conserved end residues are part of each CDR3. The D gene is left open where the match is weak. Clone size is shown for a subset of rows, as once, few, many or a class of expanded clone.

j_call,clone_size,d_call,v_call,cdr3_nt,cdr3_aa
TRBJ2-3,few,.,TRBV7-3,TGTGCCAGCAGCTTGAGTGTGTCAGATACGCAGTATTTT,CASSLSVSDTQYF
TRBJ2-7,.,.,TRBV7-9,TGTGCCAGCAGTTCAGCATCGGGAAAAATCTCCTACGAGCAGTACTTC,CASSSASGKISYEQYF
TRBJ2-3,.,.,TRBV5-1,TGCGCCAGCAGCATGGTTGTAACAGATACGCAGTATTTT,CASSMVVTDTQYF
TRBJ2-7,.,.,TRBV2,TGTGCCAGCAGTGCATCTGGAGACGAGCAGTACTTC,CASSASGDEQYF
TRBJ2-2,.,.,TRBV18,TGTGCCAGCTCGGACTTATACACCGGGGAGCTGTTTTTT,CASSDLYTGELFF
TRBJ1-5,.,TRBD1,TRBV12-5,TGTGCTAGTGGTTTGGTACTAGGGACAGGGGTGCAGCCCCAGCATTTT,CASGLVLGTGVQPQHF
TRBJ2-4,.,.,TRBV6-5,TGTGCCAGCAGTTACTCGATCATGGCAGCAGGGGACATTCAGTACTTC,CASSYSIMAAGDIQYF
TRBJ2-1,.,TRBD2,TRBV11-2,TGTGCCAGCAGCCCTCTAGCGGGGGGGCTTGAGCAGTTCTTC,CASSPLAGGLEQFF
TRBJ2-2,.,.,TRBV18,TGTGCCAGCTCACCACAAACAGGGAAGAACGGGGAGCTGTTTTTT,CASSPQTGKNGELFF
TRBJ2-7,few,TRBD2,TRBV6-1,TGTGCCAGCAGTGAAGCAAGGGCGGGAGGGCCCTACGAGCAGTACTTC,CASSEARAGGPYEQYF
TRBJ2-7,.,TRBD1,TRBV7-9,TGTGCCAGCAGCTTAGCGCTAACAGGGGAAGGGTCCTACGAGCAGTACTTC,CASSLALTGEGSYEQYF
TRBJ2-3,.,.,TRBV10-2,TGCGCCAGCAGTGAAGGGACGGGACACGTACCGTATTTT,CASSEGTGHVPYF
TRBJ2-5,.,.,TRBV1,TGCACCAGCAGGCAAGGGGAACTAGCGGGAGTTGAAGAGACCCAGTACTTC,CTSRQGELAGVEETQYF
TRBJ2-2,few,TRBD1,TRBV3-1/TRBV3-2,TGTGCCAGCAGCCGCGGGACAGGCGGTTTCGCCGGGGAGCTGTTTTTT,CASSRGTGGFAGELFF
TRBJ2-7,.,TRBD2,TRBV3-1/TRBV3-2,TGTGCCAGCAGCCAAGTGCGGGGGGGCGCTTACGAGCAGTACTTC,CASSQVRGGAYEQYF
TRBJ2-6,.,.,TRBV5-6,TGTGCCAGCAGCCTCATCCAGGGGGGAGGTGGGGCCAACGTCCTGACTTTC,CASSLIQGGGGANVLTF
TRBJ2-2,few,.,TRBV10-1,TGCGCCAGCGAGCCTATGGGGAGGGGGACCGGGGAGCTGTTTTTT,CASEPMGRGTGELFF
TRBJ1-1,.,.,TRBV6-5,TGTGCCAGCAGTTACTCAAGCGCTAAAGGGGTCGAAGCTTTCTTT,CASSYSSAKGVEAFF
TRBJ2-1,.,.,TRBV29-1,TGCAGCGTTGATAGAGCGACCTACAATGAGCAGTTCTTC,CSVDRATYNEQFF
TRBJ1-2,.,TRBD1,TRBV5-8,TGTGCCAGCAGTCAGGGACAGGGTATTTATGGCTACACCTTC,CASSQGQGIYGYTF
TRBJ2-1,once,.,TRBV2,TGTGCCAGCAGTGAAGCGGCGACTTGGAGCTCCTACAATGAGCAGTTCTTC,CASSEAATWSSYNEQFF
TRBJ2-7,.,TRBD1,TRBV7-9,TGTGCCAGCAGCTTCGACAGGGGCTACGAGCAGTACTTC,CASSFDRGYEQYF
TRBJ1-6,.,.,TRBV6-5,TGTGCCAGCAGCCGGTCCCCAATTGATTCACCCCTCCACTTT,CASSRSPIDSPLHF
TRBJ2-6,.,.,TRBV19,TGTGCCAGTAGTATGGGCGGCAGGGCCGGGGCCAACGTCCTGACTTTC,CASSMGGRAGANVLTF
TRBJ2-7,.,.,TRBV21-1,TGTGCCAGCAGCAAGGGTAAAAGGGGACAGCCCTACGAGCAGTACTTC,CASSKGKRGQPYEQYF
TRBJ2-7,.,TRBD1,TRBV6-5,TGTGCCAGCAGAACGACAGGGCCTGCCTCAGGATACTTC,CASRTTGPASGYF
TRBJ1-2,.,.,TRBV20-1,TGCAGTGCTAGTTCTGTGGAGGGTACTCGTGGCTACACCTTC,CSASSVEGTRGYTF
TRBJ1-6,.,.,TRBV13,TGTGCCAGCAGCTCTCCGGGTCTGAATTCACCCCTCCACTTT,CASSSPGLNSPLHF
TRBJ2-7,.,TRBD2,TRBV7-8,TGTGCCAGCAGCTTAGTCCGGACTAGCCACGAGCAGTACTTC,CASSLVRTSHEQYF
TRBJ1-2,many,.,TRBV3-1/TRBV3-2,TGTGCCAGCAGCCTTTTGGACAAGTCCTACACCTTC,CASSLLDKSYTF
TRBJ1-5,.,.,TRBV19,TGTGCCAGTAGTTCGACAGAGAATCAGCCCCAGCATTTT,CASSSTENQPQHF
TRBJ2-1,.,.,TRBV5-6,TGTGCCAGCAGCTTGAACTGGGCGGGGGAGCAGTTCTTC,CASSLNWAGEQFF
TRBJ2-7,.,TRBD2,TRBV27,TGTGCCAGCCGTCAGCGGGACTCTAGCGAGCAGTACTTC,CASRQRDSSEQYF
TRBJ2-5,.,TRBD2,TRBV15,TGTGCCACCAGCAGAGATCGGACTAGCGGGAGTGAGACCCAGTACTTC,CATSRDRTSGSETQYF
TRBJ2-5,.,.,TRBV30,TGTGCCTGGAGTACCGGGAACAAAGAGACCCAGTACTTC,CAWSTGNKETQYF
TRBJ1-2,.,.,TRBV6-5,TGTGCCAGCAGTTCGACAGGCGTCTATGGCTACACCTTC,CASSSTGVYGYTF
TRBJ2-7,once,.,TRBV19,TGTGCCAGTAGCCCCACAGGGACCGAGCAGTACTTC,CASSPTGTEQYF
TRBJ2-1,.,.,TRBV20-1,TGCAGTGCTAGGGGCTATTTTGAGCAGTTCTTC,CSARGYFEQFF
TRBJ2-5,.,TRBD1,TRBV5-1,TGCGCCAGCAGCTTTCTAGGACAGGGGTCGACAGAGACCCAGTACTTC,CASSFLGQGSTETQYF
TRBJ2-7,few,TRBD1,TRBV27,TGTGCCAGCAGTTTATTGGGGGCAGGGGGCACGGACGAGCAGTACTTC,CASSLLGAGGTDEQYF
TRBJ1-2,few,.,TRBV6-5,TGTGCCAGCAGTTACTCTAGGGAGTCGGGCGGCTACACCTTC,CASSYSRESGGYTF
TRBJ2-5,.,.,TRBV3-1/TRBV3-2,TGTGCCAGCAGCCACAGGGGTTTGGAGACCCAGTACTTC,CASSHRGLETQYF
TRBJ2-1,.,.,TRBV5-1,TGCGCCAGCAGCGCCCCTAGCGCCGGTGAGCAGTTCTTC,CASSAPSAGEQFF
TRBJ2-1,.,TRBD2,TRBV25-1,TGTGCCAGCAGTGGCGGGACTAGCGGCGCTAGCTCCTACAATGAGCAGTTCTTC,CASSGGTSGASSYNEQFF
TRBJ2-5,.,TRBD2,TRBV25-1,TGTGCCAGCAGCGGGACTAGCGGACTTAGGGAGACCCAGTACTTC,CASSGTSGLRETQYF
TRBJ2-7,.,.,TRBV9,TGTGCCAGCAGCGGGCAGGGGTACGAGCAGTACTTC,CASSGQGYEQYF
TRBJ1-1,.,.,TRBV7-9,TGTGCCAGCCTGACTTTAGAGAACGGCTTGAACACTGAAGCTTTCTTT,CASLTLENGLNTEAFF
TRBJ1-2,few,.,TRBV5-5,TGTGCCAGCAGCTTGGGGACTCTACACTATGGCTACACCTTC,CASSLGTLHYGYTF
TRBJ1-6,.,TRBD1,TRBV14,TGTGCCAGCAGCCAAGGACACAGGGGTTCACCCCTCCACTTT,CASSQGHRGSPLHF